The next 20 T cell receptor beta chains were all read from a single sample in a study of T cell responses to AZD1222 COVID-19 vaccine. Here immunoSEQ multiplex PCR was the method, and the copy in TCRdb shows in-frame clones only, minus some. The sample yields under 150,000 clones, around nine tenths seen once. Material: peripheral blood, obtained 28 days after the second AZD1222 dose. Source of these receptors: an adult who received the AZD1222 COVID-19 vaccine.

The chain employs TRBV18 and TRBJ2-2; a weak D match, TRBD2 (6 bases). Trimming cost V 0 bases and J 5 bases, with 10 bases left between them. The CDR3 is 15 amino acids. Germline values: CDR1 KGHSH, CDR2 LQKENI. The CDR3 DNA reads as TGTGCCAGCTCACCACCGGGACTGGGGACCGGGGAGCTGTTTTTT. Residues: CASSPPGLGTGELFF.

The J gene is TRBJ2-3, the V gene TRBV24-1; 8 bases fit TRBD2. This CDR3 region has 15 residues. Germline V lookup: CDR1 KGHDR, CDR2 SFDVKD. Germline trimming cut 1 base from V and 4 bases from J; bases unmatched to any gene: 3. The CDR3 is CATSDLLTSADTQYF. CDR3 DNA sequence: TGTGCCACCAGTGATTTACTGACTAGCGCAGATACGCAGTATTTT.

The chain is built from TRBV21-1 and TRBJ2-7; the table calls TRBD2, which could not be checked here. TRBV21-1 is recorded as a pseudogene. This CDR3 region has 14 residues. The CDR3 sequence is CASIGLATTYEQYF. DNA of the CDR3: TGTGCCAGCATCGGACTAGCGACCACCTACGAGCAGTACTTC.

This clone was detected once. The chain couples TRBV27 to TRBJ1-2, with D unclear. CDR1 is MNHEY, CDR2 SMNVEV, per germline (reference sequence). V lost 5 bases and J lost 5, with 12 bases in between. This CDR3 is 13 amino acids long. The CDR3 bases are TGTGCCAGCAGTCAGACGGGTTTTTATGGCTACACCTTC. Its translation: CASSQTGFYGYTF.

This sequence joins TRBV7-3 and TRBJ2-1; D may correspond to TRBD1 or TRBD2 (6 bases each). The ends were cut back, 4 bases at V and 9 bases at J, with 19 bases in the middle. The CDR3 is made up of 15 amino acids. The germline V gene has CDR1 SGHTA and CDR2 FQGTGA. In nucleotides, the CDR3 is TGTGCCAGCAGCTCCGAGGGGACACGGGGAGGTGAGCAGTTCTTC. As protein: CASSSEGTRGGEQFF.

This clone was detected a few times. V usage is TRBV14 and J usage is TRBJ2-7; 12 bases line up with TRBD2. The CDR3 extends over 16 amino acids. Germline V gene data show CDR1 as SGHDN and CDR2 as FVKESK. The junction had 6 bases not matched to a gene; V was cut back by 3 bases and J by 3 bases. This chain's CDR3 is CASSHGGLAGYYEQYF. CDR3 coding DNA: TGTGCCAGCAGCCATGGCGGACTAGCGGGATACTACGAGCAGTACTTC.

This chain links TRBV6-4 with TRBJ1-1, with unresolved D. The V gene's germline CDR1 is MRHNA and CDR2 SNTAGT. V shed 6 bases and J shed 3 bases, with 14 bases lying between them. This CDR3 comprises 14 residues. The DNA for the CDR3 is TGTGCCAGCAGCGCGCGGGGTTCCCACACTGAAGCTTTCTTT. Translation gives CASSARGSHTEAFF.

The rearrangement links TRBV11-2 to TRBJ2-5; no clear D gene. Germline values: CDR1 SGHAT, CDR2 FQNNGV. The CDR3 runs to 15 residues. Trimming cost V 0 bases and J 1 base, with 9 bases left between them. CDR3 in amino acids: CASSLDDMSQETQYF. The CDR3 nucleotides read TGTGCCAGCAGCTTAGATGACATGAGCCAAGAGACCCAGTACTTC.

This chain connects TRBV7-8 to TRBJ2-5; TRBD2 might be the D (5 bases). The CDR3 is 18 residues long. With 3 bases removed from V and 0 bases from J, the gap between germline ends came to 20 bases. Germline V gene lookup returns CDR1 SGHVS and CDR2 FQNEAQ. CDR3 nucleotides: TGTGCCAGCAGCTTTGGCCCTTTTGGGGAGAAGGACCAAGAGACCCAGTACTTC. It codes for CASSFGPFGEKDQETQYF.

The rearrangement uses TRBV6-5 and TRBJ1-1; possibly TRBD1 for D (6 bases). The germline V gene encodes CDR1 MNHEY and CDR2 SVGAGI. V was shortened by 6 bases and J by 5 bases, with 13 bases between the two germline ends. This CDR3 has 13 residues. CDR3 amino acids: CASSADSSTEAFF. CDR3 nucleotides: TGTGCCAGCAGCGCGGACAGTAGTACTGAAGCTTTCTTT.

V and J are TRBV19 and TRBJ1-6; D is perhaps TRBD1 (6 bases). The germline CDR1 and CDR2 sequences are LNHDA and SQIVND (reference sequence). The CDR3 has 17 amino acids. Between the trimmed V and J ends, which lost 5 bases and 3 bases, there was a span of 17 bases. CDR3: CASSLETGTHYNSPLHF. The CDR3 DNA reads as TGTGCCAGTAGTCTGGAAACAGGGACCCACTATAATTCACCCCTCCACTTT.

This rearrangement joins TRBV19 to TRBJ2-1; D not resolved. From germline, CDR1 is LNHDA and CDR2 SQIVND (reference sequence). V lost 5 bases and J lost 1, with 15 bases in between. The CDR3 consists of 16 residues. The DNA for the CDR3 is TGTGCCAGTAGTCTCTTAGATGAGACGTCCTACAATGAGCAGTTCTTC. This gives the protein CASSLLDETSYNEQFF.

The J gene is TRBJ1-2, the V gene TRBV5-1, with 8 bases aligning to TRBD1. After removal of 1 base from V and 6 bases from J, the junction contained 5 bases not matched to a gene. Germline V gene data show CDR1 as SGHRS and CDR2 as YFSETQ. The CDR3 is 14 amino acids. CDR3 DNA: TGCGCCAGCAGCTTGCAGGGGGCGGTCGATGGCTACACCTTC. It yields the protein CASSLQGAVDGYTF.

The chain carries TRBV5-1 and TRBJ2-7; no clear D. Between the trimmed V and J ends, which lost 0 bases and 6 bases, there was a span of 13 bases. The CDR3 has 14 residues. The V gene's germline CDR1 is SGHRS and CDR2 YFSETQ. The CDR3 sequence: CASSLGGFAGEQYF. The CDR3 DNA is TGCGCCAGCAGCTTGGGTGGCTTTGCCGGCGAGCAGTACTTC.

This sequence joins TRBV7-9 and TRBJ1-2, with unresolved D. V was clipped by 4 bases and J by 2 bases, with 17 bases between them. This CDR3 is 16 amino acids long. Germline V lookup: CDR1 SEHNR, CDR2 FQNEAQ (reference sequence). CDR3 DNA sequence: TGTGCCAGCAGCTCCACTTACAGCCTTACGAACTATGGCTACACCTTC. Amino acids: CASSSTYSLTNYGYTF.

This chain links TRBV5-6 with TRBJ1-4; D is undetermined. The CDR3 is 13 amino acids. Trimming took 0 bases from V and 8 from J, leaving 8 bases between them. Germline V gene sequence: CDR1 SGHDT, CDR2 YYEEEE. The CDR3 DNA reads as TGTGCCAGCAGCTTGGGTTTAGAAGAAAAACTGTTTTTT. Residues: CASSLGLEEKLFF.

V is TRBV19 and J is TRBJ2-2; D gene unclear. Trimming shortened V by 3 bases and J by 8 bases, and 16 bases separated the two germline ends. CDR1 is LNHDA and CDR2 is SQIVND in the germline V gene (reference sequence). This CDR3 is built from 15 residues. Written as DNA, the CDR3 is TGTGCCAGTAGTATGGTCGGAATAGGCCCGGGGGAGCTGTTTTTT. Protein product: CASSMVGIGPGELFF.

The genes are TRBV12-3 or TRBV12-4 and TRBJ2-2, with a weak D call TRBD1 (5 bases). The V end lost 10 bases, the J end lost 1 base, and 10 bases lay between the germline ends. This CDR3 comprises 13 residues. The CDR3 spells CATGTGNTGELFF. Written as DNA, the CDR3 is TGTGCCACAGGAACAGGGAACACCGGGGAGCTGTTTTTT.

This chain joins TRBV2 and TRBJ1-2; 7 bases agree with TRBD1. V lost 7 bases to trimming and J lost 2 bases; unmatched junction nucleotides: 13. Germline assignment: CDR1 SNHLY and CDR2 FYNNEI. This CDR3 is built from 16 residues. CDR3 amino acids: CASTRMEGAKNYGYTF. In nucleotides, the CDR3 is TGTGCCAGCACCAGAATGGAGGGGGCTAAGAACTATGGCTACACCTTC.

The genes are TRBV2 and TRBJ2-3, with TRBD2 identical over 8 bases. Per germline, CDR1 SNHLY and CDR2 FYNNEI. This CDR3 region has 14 residues. After removal of 7 bases from V and 6 bases from J, the junction contained 9 bases not matched to a gene. In DNA form, the CDR3 reads TGTGCCAGCACCTCCTTGGGACTAGTGGATACGCAGTATTTT. Translated: CASTSLGLVDTQYF.